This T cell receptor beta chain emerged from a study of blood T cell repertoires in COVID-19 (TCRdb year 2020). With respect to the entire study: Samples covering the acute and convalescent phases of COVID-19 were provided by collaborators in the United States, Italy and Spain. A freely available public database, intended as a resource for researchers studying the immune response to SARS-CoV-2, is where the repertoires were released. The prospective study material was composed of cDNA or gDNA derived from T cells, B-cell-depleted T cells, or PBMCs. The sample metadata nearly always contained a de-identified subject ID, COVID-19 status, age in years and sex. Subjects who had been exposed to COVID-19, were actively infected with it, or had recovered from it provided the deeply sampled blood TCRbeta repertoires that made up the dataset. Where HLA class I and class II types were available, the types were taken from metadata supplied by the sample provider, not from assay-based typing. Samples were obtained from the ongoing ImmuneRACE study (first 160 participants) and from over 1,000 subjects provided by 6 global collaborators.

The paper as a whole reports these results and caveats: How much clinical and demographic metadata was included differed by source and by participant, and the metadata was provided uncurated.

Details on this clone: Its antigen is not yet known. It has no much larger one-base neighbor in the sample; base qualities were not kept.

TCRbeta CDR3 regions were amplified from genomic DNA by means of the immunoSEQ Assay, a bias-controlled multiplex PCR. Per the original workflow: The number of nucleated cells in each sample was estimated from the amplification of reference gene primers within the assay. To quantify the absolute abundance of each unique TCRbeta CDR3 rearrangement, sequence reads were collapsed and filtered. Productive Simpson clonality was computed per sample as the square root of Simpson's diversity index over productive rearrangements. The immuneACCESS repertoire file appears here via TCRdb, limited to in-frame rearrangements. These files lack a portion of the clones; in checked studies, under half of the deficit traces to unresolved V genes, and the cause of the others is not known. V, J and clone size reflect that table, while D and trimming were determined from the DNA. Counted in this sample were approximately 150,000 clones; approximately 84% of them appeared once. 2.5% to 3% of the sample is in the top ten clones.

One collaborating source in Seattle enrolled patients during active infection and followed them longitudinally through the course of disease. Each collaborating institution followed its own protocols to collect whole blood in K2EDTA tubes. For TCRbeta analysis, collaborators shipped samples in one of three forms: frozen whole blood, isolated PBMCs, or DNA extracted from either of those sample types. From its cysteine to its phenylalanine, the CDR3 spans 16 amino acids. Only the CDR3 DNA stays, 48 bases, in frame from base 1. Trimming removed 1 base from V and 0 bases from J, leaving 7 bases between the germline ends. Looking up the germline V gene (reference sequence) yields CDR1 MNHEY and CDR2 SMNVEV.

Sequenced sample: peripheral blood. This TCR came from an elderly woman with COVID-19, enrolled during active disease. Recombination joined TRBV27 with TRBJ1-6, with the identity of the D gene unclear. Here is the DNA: TGTGCCAGCAGTTTATTCGGGAGCTCCTATAATTCACCCCTCCACTTT. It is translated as CASSLFGSSYNSPLHF.